The 7 T cell receptor beta chains given below trace back to one sample, sequenced in a study of shared clonotypes between healthy human individuals (dated by TCRdb to between 2020 and 2021). For the CD8 naive samples, CD45RO-negative cells were positively selected for CCR7, yielding a CD45RA+CCR7+ population from which TemRA cells were excluded. Libraries were prepared through the immunoSEQ multiplex PCR assay. This is the immuneACCESS table as TCRdb keeps it, with only in-frame sequences that have V and J called. A part of the clones is gone; compared with another copy, unresolved V genes explain less than half, and the rest is unexplained. The sample table holds around 1.9 million clones, of which around 93% were seen once. The ten largest clones add up to 1.5% to 2% of the sample. Sequencing was done on a sample of naive CD8+ T cells from PBMCs. The cell subset or site label here, explained by the study, means: CD45RA+CCR7+. The origin of the receptors is a man aged 18-30 years in good health. Some clones in this sample may be carry-over from other donors' samples.

The chain couples TRBV11-3 to TRBJ2-7; D is unclear. V gave up 4 bases and J gave up 11 bases, with 9 bases separating them. Germline values: CDR1 SGHNT, CDR2 YENEEA. The CDR3 runs 10 residues. CDR3 protein: CASSSASEYF. CDR3 nucleotides: TGTGCCAGCAGCTCCGCCTCGGAGTACTTC.

The chain joins TRBV4-1 to TRBJ2-1; 10 positions match TRBD2. The V segment lost 3 bases and the J segment 4 bases; nucleotides outside the gene matches: 6. CDR1 and CDR2 (germline): MGHRA, YSYEKL. The CDR3 totals 16 residues. The CDR3 DNA is TGCGCCAGCAGCCAGCATAGCGGGAGGACGTACAATGAGCAGTTCTTC. This translates into CASSQHSGRTYNEQFF.

Here the CDR3 reads CASSSPVPLMNTEAFF. CDR3 sequence (DNA): TGTGCCAGCAGCTCCCCGGTCCCCTTAATGAACACTGAAGCTTTCTTT. The gene calls are TRBV5-8 and TRBJ1-1; no clear D gene. Germline CDR1 and CDR2: SGHTS and YDEGEE. CDR3 size: 16 residues. V lost 3 bases, J lost 0 bases, and 15 bases lay in between.

The CDR3 sequence is CATGPAGVYHEQFF. In DNA, the CDR3 is TGTGCCACTGGACCAGCGGGAGTGTACCATGAGCAGTTCTTC. The V gene is TRBV27, the J gene TRBJ2-1; 8 positions agree with TRBD2. From germline, CDR1 is MNHEY and CDR2 SMNVEV (reference sequence). Trimming at V came to 10 bases and at J to 8 bases, leaving 13 bases not matched to a gene. This CDR3 has 14 amino acids.

The V gene is TRBV7-9, the J gene TRBJ2-4; 10 bases fit TRBD2. Trimming took 4 bases from V and 6 from J; bases not matched to a gene: 15. Germline-derived CDR1 and CDR2 are SEHNR and FQNEAQ (reference sequence). This CDR3 is 18 amino acids long. The CDR3 DNA is TGTGCCAGCAGCTCCTTTCCTCAGCGGGAGGGGTTTGGAAACATTCAGTACTTC. Protein sequence: CASSSFPQREGFGNIQYF. Drawing the rest from reference TRBV7-9 and TRBJ2-4, the complete variable domain is DTGVSQNPRHKITKRGQNVTFRCDPISEHNRLYWYRQTLGQGPEFLTYFQNEAQLEKSRLLSDRFSAERPKGSFSTLEIQRTEQGDSAMYLCASSSFPQREGFGNIQYFGAGTRLSVL.

This chain connects TRBV28 to TRBJ2-2, with 8 bases aligning to TRBD1. Germline V gene data show CDR1 as MDHEN and CDR2 as SYDVKM. Germline trimming cut 9 bases from V and 6 bases from J; bases unmatched to any gene: 12. The CDR3 runs to 15 residues. CDR3 sequence (DNA): TGTGCCAGTACACTATCAGGGGGCTTTCCCGGGGAGCTGTTTTTT. It codes for CASTLSGGFPGELFF.

This rearrangement joins TRBV7-9 to TRBJ1-1, with D tentatively TRBD1 (5 bases). V was clipped by 5 bases and J by 11 bases, with 15 bases between them. Looked up from germline, CDR1 is SEHNR and CDR2 is FQNEAQ (reference sequence). The CDR3 sequence is 12 residues long. CDR3 region: CASSRRDSGAFF. CDR3 bases: TGTGCCAGCAGCCGCCGGGACTCTGGGGCTTTCTTT.